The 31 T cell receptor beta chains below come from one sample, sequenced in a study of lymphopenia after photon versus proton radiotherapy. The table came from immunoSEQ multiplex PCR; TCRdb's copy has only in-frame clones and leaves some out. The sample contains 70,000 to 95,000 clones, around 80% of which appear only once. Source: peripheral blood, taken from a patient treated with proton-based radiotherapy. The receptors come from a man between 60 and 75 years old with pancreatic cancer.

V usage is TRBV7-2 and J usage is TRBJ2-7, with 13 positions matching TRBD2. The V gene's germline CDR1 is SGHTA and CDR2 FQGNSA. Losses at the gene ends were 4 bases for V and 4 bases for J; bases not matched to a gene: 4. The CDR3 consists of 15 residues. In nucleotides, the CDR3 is TGTGCCAGCAGCTCGGGACTAGCGGGATCGTACGAGCAGTACTTC. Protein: CASSSGLAGSYEQYF.

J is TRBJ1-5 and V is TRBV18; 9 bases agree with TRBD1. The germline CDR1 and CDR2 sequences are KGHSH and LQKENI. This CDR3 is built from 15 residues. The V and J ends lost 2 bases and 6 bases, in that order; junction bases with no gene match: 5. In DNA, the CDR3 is TGTGCCAGCTCACCAGGGACAGGGACCGGTCAGCCCCAGCATTTT. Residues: CASSPGTGTGQPQHF.

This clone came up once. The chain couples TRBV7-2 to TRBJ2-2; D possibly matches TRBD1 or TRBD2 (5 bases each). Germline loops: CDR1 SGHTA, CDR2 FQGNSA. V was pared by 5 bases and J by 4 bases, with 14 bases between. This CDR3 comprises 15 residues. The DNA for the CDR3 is TGTGCCAGCAGCCGGGGCAAAACTACCACCGGGGAGCTGTTTTTT. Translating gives CASSRGKTTTGELFF.

The CDR3 loop reads CASSPGLAITYEQYF. CDR3 nucleotides: TGTGCCAGCTCACCGGGACTAGCGATTACCTACGAGCAGTACTTC. The gene calls are TRBV18 and TRBJ2-7; 10 bases fit TRBD2. Germline V lookup: CDR1 KGHSH, CDR2 LQKENI. The V gene end was trimmed by 3 bases and the J gene end by 2 bases; junction bases not matched to a gene: 4. This CDR3 has 15 amino acids.

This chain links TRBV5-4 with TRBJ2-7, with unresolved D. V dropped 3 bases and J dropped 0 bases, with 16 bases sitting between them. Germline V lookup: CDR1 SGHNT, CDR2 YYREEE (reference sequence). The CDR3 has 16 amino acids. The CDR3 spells CASSSLRYGSSYEQYF. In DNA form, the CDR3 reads TGTGCCAGCAGCTCACTCCGGTACGGCAGCTCCTACGAGCAGTACTTC.

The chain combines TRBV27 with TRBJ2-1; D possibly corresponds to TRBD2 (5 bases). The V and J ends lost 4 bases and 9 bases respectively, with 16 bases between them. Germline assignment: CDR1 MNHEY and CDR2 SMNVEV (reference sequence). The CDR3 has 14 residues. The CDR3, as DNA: TGTGCCAGCAGTTCATCGGGGAGTTTTGGTGAGCAGTTCTTC. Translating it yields CASSSSGSFGEQFF.

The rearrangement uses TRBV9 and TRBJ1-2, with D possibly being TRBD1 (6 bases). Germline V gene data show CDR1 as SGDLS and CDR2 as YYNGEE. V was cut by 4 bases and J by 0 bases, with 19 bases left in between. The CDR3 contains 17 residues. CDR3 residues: CASSLNTGAPANYGYTF. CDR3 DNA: TGTGCCAGCAGCCTTAACACGGGGGCACCCGCTAACTATGGCTACACCTTC.

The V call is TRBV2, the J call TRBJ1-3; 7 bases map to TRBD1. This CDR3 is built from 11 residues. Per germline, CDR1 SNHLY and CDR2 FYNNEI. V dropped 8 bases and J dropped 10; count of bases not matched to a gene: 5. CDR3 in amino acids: CASATGETIYF. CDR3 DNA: TGTGCCAGCGCCACAGGGGAAACCATATATTTT.

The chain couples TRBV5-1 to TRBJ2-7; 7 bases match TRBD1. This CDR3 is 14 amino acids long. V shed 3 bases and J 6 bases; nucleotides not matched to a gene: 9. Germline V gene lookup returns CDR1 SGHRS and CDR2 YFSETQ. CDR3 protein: CASSSRDRAGEQYF. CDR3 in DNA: TGCGCCAGCAGCTCTAGAGACAGGGCGGGCGAGCAGTACTTC.

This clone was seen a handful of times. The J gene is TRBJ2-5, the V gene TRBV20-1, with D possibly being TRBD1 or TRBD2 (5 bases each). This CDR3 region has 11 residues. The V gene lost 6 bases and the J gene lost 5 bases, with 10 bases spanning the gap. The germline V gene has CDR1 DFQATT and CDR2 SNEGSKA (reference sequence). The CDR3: CSAGTWETQYF. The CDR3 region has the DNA TGCAGTGCCGGGACCTGGGAGACCCAGTACTTC.

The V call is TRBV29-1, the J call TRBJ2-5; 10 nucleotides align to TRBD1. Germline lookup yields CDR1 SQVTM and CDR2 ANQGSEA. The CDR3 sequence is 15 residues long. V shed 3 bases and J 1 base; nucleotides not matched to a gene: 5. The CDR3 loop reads CSVDLDRGPQETQYF. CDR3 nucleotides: TGCAGCGTTGACCTCGACAGGGGGCCCCAAGAGACCCAGTACTTC. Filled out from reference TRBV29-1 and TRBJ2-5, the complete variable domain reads SAVISQKPSRDICQRGTSLTIQCQVDSQVTMMFWYRQQPGQSLTLIATANQGSEATYESGFVIDKFPISRPNLTFSTLTVSNMSPEDSSIYLCSVDLDRGPQETQYFGPGTRLLVL.

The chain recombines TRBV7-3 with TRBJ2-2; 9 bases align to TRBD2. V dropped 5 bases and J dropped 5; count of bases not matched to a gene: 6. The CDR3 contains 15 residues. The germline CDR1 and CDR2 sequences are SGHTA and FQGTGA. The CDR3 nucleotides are TGTGCCAGCAGCCCATTAGCGGGAGTTACCGGGGAGCTGTTTTTT. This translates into CASSPLAGVTGELFF.

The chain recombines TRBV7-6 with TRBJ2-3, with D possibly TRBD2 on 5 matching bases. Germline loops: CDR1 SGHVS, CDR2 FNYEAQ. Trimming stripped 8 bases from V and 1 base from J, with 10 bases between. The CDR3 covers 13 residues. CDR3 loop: CASRGSGTDTQYF. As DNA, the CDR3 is TGTGCCAGCCGGGGTAGCGGCACAGATACGCAGTATTTT.

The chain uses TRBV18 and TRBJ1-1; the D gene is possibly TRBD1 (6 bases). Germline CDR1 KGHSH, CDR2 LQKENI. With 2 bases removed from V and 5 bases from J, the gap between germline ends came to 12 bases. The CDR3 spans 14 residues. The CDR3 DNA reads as TGTGCCAGCTCACCAGCAGGGAGGGGGACTGAAGCTTTCTTT. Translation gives CASSPAGRGTEAFF. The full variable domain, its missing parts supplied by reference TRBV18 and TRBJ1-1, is NAGVMQNPRHLVRRRGQEARLRCSPMKGHSHVYWYRQLPEEGLKFMVYLQKENIIDESGMPKERFSAEFPKEGPSILRIQQVVRGDSAAYFCASSPAGRGTEAFFGQGTRLTVV.

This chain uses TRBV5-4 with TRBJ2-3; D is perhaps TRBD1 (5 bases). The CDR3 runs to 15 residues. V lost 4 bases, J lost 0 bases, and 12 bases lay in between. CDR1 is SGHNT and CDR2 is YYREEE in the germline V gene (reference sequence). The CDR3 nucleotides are TGTGCCAGCAGCCCGGACATCCCTAGCACAGATACGCAGTATTTT. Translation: CASSPDIPSTDTQYF.

The CDR3 region is CARETSGRCEQYF. Here the CDR3 DNA reads TGCGCCAGGGAGACTAGCGGGAGGTGCGAGCAGTACTTC. This rearrangement joins TRBV5-1 to TRBJ2-7; TRBD2 agrees at 13 bases. Germline CDR1 and CDR2: SGHRS and YFSETQ. Trimming took 8 bases from V and 6 from J; bases not matched to a gene: 5. This CDR3 region has 13 residues.

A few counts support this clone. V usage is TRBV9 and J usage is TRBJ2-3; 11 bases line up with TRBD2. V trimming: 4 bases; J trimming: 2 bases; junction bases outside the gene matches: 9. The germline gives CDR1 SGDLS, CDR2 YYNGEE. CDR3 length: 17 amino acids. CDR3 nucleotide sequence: TGTGCCAGCAGCCCAACTTCGGGACTAGCGGCCACAGATACGCAGTATTTT. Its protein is CASSPTSGLAATDTQYF.

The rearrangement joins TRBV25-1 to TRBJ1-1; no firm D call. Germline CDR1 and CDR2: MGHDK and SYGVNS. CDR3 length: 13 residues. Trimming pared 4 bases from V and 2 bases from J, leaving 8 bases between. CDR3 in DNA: TGTGCCAGCAGTGCAAAAACAAACACTGAAGCTTTCTTT. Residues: CASSAKTNTEAFF.

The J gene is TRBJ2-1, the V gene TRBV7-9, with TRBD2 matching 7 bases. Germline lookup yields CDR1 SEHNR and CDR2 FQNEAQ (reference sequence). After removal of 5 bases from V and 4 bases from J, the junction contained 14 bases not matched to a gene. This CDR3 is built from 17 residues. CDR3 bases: TGTGCCAGCAGCCCGCCCCCGGGACTACTCGGATACAATGAGCAGTTCTTC. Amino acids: CASSPPPGLLGYNEQFF.

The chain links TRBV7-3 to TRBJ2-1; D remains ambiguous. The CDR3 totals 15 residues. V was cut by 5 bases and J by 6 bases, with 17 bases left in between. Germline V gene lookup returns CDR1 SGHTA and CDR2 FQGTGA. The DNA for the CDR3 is TGTGCCAGCAGCCCCACCCTTGGACCGACCAATGAGCAGTTCTTC. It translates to CASSPTLGPTNEQFF.

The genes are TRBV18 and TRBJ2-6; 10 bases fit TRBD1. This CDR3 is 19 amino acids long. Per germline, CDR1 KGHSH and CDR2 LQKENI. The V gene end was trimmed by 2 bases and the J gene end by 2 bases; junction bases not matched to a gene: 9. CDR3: CASSPLSTGGVPGANVLTF. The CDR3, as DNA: TGTGCCAGCTCACCATTATCGACAGGGGGCGTACCTGGGGCCAACGTCCTGACTTTC.

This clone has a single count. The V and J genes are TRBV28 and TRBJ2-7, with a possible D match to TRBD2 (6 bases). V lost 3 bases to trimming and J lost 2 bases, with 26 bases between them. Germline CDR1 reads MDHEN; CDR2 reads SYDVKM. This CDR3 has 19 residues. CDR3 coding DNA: TGTGCCAGCAGTTTGAAGATTTGGGTCAGAGGAGGGGAAACCTACGAGCAGTACTTC. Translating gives CASSLKIWVRGGETYEQYF.

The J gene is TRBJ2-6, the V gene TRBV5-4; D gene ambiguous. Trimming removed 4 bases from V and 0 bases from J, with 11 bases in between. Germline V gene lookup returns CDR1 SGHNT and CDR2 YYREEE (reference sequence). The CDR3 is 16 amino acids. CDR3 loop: CASSVGSSSGANVLTF. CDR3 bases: TGTGCCAGCAGCGTGGGCTCCAGCTCTGGGGCCAACGTCCTGACTTTC.

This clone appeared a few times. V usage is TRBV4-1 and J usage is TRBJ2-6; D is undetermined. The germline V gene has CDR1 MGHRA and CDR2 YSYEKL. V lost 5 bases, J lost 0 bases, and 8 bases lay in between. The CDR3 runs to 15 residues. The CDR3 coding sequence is TGCGCCAGCAGCTTTAGCTACTCTGGGGCCAACGTCCTGACTTTC. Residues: CASSFSYSGANVLTF.

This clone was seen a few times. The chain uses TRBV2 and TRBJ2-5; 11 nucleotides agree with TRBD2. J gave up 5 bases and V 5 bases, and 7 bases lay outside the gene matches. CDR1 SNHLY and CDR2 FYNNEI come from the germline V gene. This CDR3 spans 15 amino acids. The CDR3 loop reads CASSLTSGSGETQYF. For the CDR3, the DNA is TGTGCCAGCAGTTTAACTAGCGGGAGCGGGGAGACCCAGTACTTC.

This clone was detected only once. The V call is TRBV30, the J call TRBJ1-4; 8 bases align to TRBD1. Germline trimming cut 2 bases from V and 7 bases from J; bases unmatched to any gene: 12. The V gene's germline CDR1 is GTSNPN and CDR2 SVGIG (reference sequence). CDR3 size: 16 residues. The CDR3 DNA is TGTGCCTGGAGTCGCGGACAGGGCATAGGCCTTGAAAAACTGTTTTTT. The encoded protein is CAWSRGQGIGLEKLFF.

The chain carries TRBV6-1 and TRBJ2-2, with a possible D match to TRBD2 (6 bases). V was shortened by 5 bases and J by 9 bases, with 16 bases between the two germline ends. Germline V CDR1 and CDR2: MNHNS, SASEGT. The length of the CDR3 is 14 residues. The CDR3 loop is CASSRASDSRELFF. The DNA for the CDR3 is TGTGCCAGCAGTCGGGCTAGCGACAGCCGGGAGCTGTTTTTT.

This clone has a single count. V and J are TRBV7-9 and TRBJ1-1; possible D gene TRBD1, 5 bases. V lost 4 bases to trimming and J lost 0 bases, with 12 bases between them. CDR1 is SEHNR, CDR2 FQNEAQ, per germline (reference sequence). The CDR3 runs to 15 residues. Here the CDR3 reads CASSSTGRMNTEAFF. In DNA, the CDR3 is TGTGCCAGCAGCTCCACGGGACGGATGAACACTGAAGCTTTCTTT.

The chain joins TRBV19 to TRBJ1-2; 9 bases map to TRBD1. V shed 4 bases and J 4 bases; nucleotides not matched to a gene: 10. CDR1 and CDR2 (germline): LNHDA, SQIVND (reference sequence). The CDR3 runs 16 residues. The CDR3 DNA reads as TGTGCCAGTAGTAAAATGGACAGGGGAGGTATCTATGGCTACACCTTC. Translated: CASSKMDRGGIYGYTF.

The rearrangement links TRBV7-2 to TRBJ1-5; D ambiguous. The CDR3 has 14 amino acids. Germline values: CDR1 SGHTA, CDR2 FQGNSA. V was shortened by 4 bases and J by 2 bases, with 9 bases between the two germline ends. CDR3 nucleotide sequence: TGTGCCAGCAGCTGGAACAGTGGCAATCAGCCCCAGCATTTT. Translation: CASSWNSGNQPQHF.

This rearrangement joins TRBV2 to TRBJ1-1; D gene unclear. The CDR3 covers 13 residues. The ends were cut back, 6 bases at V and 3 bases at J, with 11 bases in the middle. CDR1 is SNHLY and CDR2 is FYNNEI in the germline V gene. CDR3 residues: CASRVNGYTEAFF. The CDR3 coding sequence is TGTGCCAGCAGGGTAAACGGATACACTGAAGCTTTCTTT.